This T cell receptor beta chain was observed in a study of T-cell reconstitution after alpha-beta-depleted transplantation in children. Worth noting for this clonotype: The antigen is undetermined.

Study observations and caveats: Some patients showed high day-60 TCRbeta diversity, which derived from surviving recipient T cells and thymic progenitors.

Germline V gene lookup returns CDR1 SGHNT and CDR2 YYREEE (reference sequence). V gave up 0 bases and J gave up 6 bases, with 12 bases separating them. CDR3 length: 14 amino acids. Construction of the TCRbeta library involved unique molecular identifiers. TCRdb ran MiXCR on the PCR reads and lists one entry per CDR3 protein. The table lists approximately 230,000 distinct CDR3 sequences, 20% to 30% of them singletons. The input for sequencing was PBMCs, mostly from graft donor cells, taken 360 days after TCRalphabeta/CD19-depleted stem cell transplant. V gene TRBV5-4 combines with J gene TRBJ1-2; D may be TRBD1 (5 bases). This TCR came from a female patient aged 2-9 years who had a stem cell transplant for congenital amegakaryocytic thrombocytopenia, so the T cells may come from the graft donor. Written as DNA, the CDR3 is TGTGCCAGCAGCTTGGCGGGAGGGGTTGATGGCTACACCTTC. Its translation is CASSLAGGVDGYTF. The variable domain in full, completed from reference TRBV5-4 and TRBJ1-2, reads ETGVTQSPTHLIKTRGQQVTLRCSSQSGHNTVSWYQQALGQGPQFIFQYYREEENGRGNFPPRFSGLQFPNYSSELNVNALELDDSALYLCASSLAGGVDGYTFGSGTRLTVV.